Listed below are T cell receptor beta chains from one sample, sequenced in a study of T cell responses to AZD1222 COVID-19 vaccine. The protocol was immunoSEQ multiplex PCR, while the TCRdb copy is restricted to in-frame clones and leaves out a portion. The sample has under 150,000 clones, about 93% seen once. The input for sequencing was peripheral blood, taken on day 0 of AZD1222 vaccination. The source of these receptors is an adult in good health. The CDR3 runs from the conserved cysteine through the conserved F or W. D genes are given only for firm matches. The size of a clone is reported for some rows only, either as once, few or many, or as a class for expanded clones.

j_gene: TRBJ2-7; d_gene: .; abundance: .; v_gene: TRBV6-2/TRBV6-3; CDR3nt: TGTGCCAGCAGTTTGGTTTCGCGTGACGAGCAGTACTTC; CDR3aa: CASSLVSRDEQYF
j_gene: TRBJ2-1; d_gene: .; abundance: .; v_gene: TRBV9; CDR3nt: TGTGCCAGCAGCGTGGGGGGACCAGCGAGAAATGAGCAGTTCTTC; CDR3aa: CASSVGGPARNEQFF
j_gene: TRBJ1-2; d_gene: TRBD1; abundance: .; v_gene: TRBV30; CDR3nt: TGTGCCTGGAGGAACAGGGGTGACTATGGCTACACCTTC; CDR3aa: CAWRNRGDYGYTF
j_gene: TRBJ2-3; d_gene: .; abundance: .; v_gene: TRBV10-3; CDR3nt: TGTGCCATCACCCAGGGGAGGGGGGCCGATACGCAGTATTTT; CDR3aa: CAITQGRGADTQYF
j_gene: TRBJ1-2; d_gene: .; abundance: .; v_gene: TRBV6-5; CDR3nt: TGTGCCAGCAGGCCGGTACCGGGGCCTAACTATGGCTACACCTTC; CDR3aa: CASRPVPGPNYGYTF
j_gene: TRBJ2-3; d_gene: TRBD2; abundance: .; v_gene: TRBV9; CDR3nt: TGTGCCAGCAGCGCTAGCGGGTCTAGCACAGATACGCAGTATTTT; CDR3aa: CASSASGSSTDTQYF
j_gene: TRBJ2-2; d_gene: TRBD1; abundance: .; v_gene: TRBV24-1; CDR3nt: TGTGCCACCAGTGATACCGGGACAGGATCCACCGGGGAGCTGTTTTTT; CDR3aa: CATSDTGTGSTGELFF
j_gene: TRBJ1-1; d_gene: .; abundance: .; v_gene: TRBV7-2; CDR3nt: TGTGCCAGCAGCTTCTCGACTCATAAGGGAACTGAAGCTTTCTTT; CDR3aa: CASSFSTHKGTEAFF
j_gene: TRBJ1-2; d_gene: .; abundance: once; v_gene: TRBV5-5; CDR3nt: TGTGCCAGCAGCTTGGCCTTGACGAAGGGCGGCTACTATGGCTACACCTTC; CDR3aa: CASSLALTKGGYYGYTF
j_gene: TRBJ1-2; d_gene: .; abundance: .; v_gene: TRBV7-9; CDR3nt: TGTGCCAGCAGTCACCGGCAAGGAGGCTACACCTTC; CDR3aa: CASSHRQGGYTF
j_gene: TRBJ1-2; d_gene: TRBD1; abundance: .; v_gene: TRBV9; CDR3nt: TGTGCCAGCCGCCTTGGGATACAGGGGACCTATGGCTACACCTTC; CDR3aa: CASRLGIQGTYGYTF
j_gene: TRBJ2-1; d_gene: .; abundance: .; v_gene: TRBV7-2; CDR3nt: TGTGCCAGCAGCTTAGCGCCCTGGACCGACAATGAGCAGTTCTTC; CDR3aa: CASSLAPWTDNEQFF
j_gene: TRBJ2-7; d_gene: .; abundance: .; v_gene: TRBV7-9; CDR3nt: TGTGCCAGCAGCTTAATCGGGGGCGCCTACGAGCAGTACTTC; CDR3aa: CASSLIGGAYEQYF